The source of this TCR beta chain is a study of beta chain features in type 1 diabetes. CD45RO/CCR7/CD25/CD127/CD95/CD27 sorting isolated CD4+ naive, central memory, regulatory and stem cell-like memory cells. Every bit of the isolated RNA underwent reverse transcription, so sequencing read expressed TCRB transcripts. Assay used: immunoSEQ multiplex PCR; TCRdb lists only in-frame clones, some missing. The data show 350,000 to 450,000 clones, about 15% seen once. Study results and limitations: In type 1 diabetes patients, VDJ junctions had fewer insertions; deletions at these junctions were more frequent. The question left open here concerned HLA type influencing TCRB rearrangement. In patients and controls equally, PCR might favor templates that are shorter.

As concerns this clone: Its antigen is unidentified.

Trimming pared 4 bases from V and 2 bases from J, leaving 8 bases between. The CDR3 is made up of 13 amino acids. CDR1 SEHNR and CDR2 FQNEAQ come from the germline V gene (reference sequence). The TCR comes from a man aged 25 to 45 in good health. Sequencing used naive CD4+ T cells from blood. This sequence joins TRBV7-9 and TRBJ1-2; no definite D call. CDR3 in DNA: TGTGCCAGCAGCTCATCTTACAACTATGGCTACACCTTC. Its protein product is CASSSSYNYGYTF.